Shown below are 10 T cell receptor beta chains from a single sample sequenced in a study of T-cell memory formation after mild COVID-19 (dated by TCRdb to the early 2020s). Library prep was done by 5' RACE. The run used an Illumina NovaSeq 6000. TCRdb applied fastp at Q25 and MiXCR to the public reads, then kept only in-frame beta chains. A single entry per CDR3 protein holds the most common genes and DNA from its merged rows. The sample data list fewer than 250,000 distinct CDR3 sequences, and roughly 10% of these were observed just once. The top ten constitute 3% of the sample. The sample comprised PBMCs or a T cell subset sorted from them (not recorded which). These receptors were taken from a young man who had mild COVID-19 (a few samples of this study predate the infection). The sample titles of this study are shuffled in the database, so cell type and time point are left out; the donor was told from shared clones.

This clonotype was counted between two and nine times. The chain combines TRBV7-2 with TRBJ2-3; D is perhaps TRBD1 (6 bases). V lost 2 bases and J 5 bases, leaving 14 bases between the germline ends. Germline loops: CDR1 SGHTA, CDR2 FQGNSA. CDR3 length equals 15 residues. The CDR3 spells CASSLRGLGGDTQYF. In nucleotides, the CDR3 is TGTGCCAGCAGCTTAAGGGGCCTAGGGGGAGATACGCAGTATTTT. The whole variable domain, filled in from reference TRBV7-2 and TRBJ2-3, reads GAGVSQSPSNKVTEKGKDVELRCDPISGHTALYWYRQSLGQGLEFLIYFQGNSAPDKSGLPSDRFSAERTGGSVSTLTIQRTQQEDSAVYLCASSLRGLGGDTQYFGPGTRLTVL.

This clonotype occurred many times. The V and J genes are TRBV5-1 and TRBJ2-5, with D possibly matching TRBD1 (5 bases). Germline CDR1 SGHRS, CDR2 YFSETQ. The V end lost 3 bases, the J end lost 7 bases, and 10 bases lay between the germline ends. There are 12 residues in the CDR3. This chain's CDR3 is CASSSAQGTQYF. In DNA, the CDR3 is TGCGCCAGCAGCTCGGCCCAGGGGACCCAGTACTTC.

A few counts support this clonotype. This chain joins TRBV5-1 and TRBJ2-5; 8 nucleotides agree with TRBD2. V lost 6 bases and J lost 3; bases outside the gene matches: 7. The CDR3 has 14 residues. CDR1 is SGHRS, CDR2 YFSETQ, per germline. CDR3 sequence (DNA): TGCGCCAGCACCCTTAGCGGGGCTGAAGAGACCCAGTACTTC. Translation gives CASTLSGAEETQYF.

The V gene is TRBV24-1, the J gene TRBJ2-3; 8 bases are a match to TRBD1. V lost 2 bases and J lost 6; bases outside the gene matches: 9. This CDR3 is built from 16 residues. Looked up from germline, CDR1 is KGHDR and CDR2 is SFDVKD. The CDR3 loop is CATSDSSRTGRDTQYF. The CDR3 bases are TGTGCCACCAGTGATTCCTCTAGGACAGGGCGGGATACGCAGTATTTT.

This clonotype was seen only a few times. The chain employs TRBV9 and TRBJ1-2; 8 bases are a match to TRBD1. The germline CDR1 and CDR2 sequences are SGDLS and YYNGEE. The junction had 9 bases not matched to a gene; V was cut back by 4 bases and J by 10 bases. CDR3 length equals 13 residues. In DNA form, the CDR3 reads TGTGCCAGCAGCTTTCCCGGGACAGGAGTCTACACCTTC. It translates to CASSFPGTGVYTF.

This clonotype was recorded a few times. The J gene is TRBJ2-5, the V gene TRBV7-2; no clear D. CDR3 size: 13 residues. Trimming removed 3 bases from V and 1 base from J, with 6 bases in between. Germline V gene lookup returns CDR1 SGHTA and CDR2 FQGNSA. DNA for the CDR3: TGTGCCAGCAGCTTCCCTGTCCAAGAGACCCAGTACTTC. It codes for CASSFPVQETQYF.

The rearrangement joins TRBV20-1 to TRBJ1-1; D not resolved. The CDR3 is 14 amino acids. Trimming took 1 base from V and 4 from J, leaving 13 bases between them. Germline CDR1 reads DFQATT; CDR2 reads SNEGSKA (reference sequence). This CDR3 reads CSARVSSKGTEAFF. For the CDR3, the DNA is TGCAGTGCTAGAGTAAGCTCAAAGGGCACTGAAGCTTTCTTT.

CDR3 sequence: CSARGVGQGPSGQYF. The CDR3 nucleotides read TGCAGTGCTAGAGGCGTTGGACAGGGGCCTAGTGGGCAGTACTTC. This sequence joins TRBV20-1 and TRBJ2-7; 9 bases are shared with TRBD1. CDR3 length: 15 residues. V gave up 1 base and J gave up 9 bases; unmatched junction bases: 13. In germline, CDR1 is DFQATT, CDR2 SNEGSKA (reference sequence).

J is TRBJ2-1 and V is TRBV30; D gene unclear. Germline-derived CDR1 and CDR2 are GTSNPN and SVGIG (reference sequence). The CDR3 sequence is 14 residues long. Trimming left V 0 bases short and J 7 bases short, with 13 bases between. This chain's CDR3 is CAWSVDPISNEQFF. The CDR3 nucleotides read TGTGCCTGGAGTGTAGATCCAATCTCTAATGAGCAGTTCTTC.

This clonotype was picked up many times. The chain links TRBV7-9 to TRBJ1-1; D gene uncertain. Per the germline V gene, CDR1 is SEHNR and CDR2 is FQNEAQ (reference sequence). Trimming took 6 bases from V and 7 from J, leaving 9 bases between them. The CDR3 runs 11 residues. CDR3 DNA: TGTGCCAGCAGTCGCCAAGGTGAAGCTTTCTTT. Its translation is CASSRQGEAFF.